These 14 T cell receptor beta chains were sequenced from one sample in a study of blood T cells in healthy people across ages. A sample-barcoded 5' primer and a J-beta primer mix were used in a second PCR of about 7 to 11 cycles. TCRdb reprocessed the 5' RACE reads via MiXCR and lists one record per CDR3 protein. In the table there are hundreds of thousands of distinct CDR3 sequences, roughly 26% of which are singletons. The same data also went into a second study, on T cells of mothers and their children.

Source material: blood. These receptors originate from a boy aged 10-17 years in good health.

The chain combines TRBV3-1 with TRBJ2-4; tentatively, D is TRBD1 or TRBD2 (5 bases each). Germline V gene sequence: CDR1 LGHDT, CDR2 YNNKEL (reference sequence). The CDR3 consists of 15 residues. V lost 5 bases and J lost 0, with 11 bases in between. The CDR3 loop is CASSKTGTAKNIQYF. As DNA, the CDR3 is TGTGCCAGCAGCAAGACCGGGACAGCCAAAAACATTCAGTACTTC.

In this sample, this clonotype turned up a few times. The J gene is TRBJ2-1, the V gene TRBV7-3; D is perhaps TRBD1 or TRBD2 (6 bases each). The CDR3 runs 14 residues. The germline CDR1 and CDR2 sequences are SGHTA and FQGTGA. Trimming pared 2 bases from V and 6 bases from J, leaving 11 bases between. Here the CDR3 reads CASSLDGGFNEQFF. Written as DNA, the CDR3 is TGTGCCAGCAGCTTAGACGGGGGCTTCAATGAGCAGTTCTTC.

The chain carries TRBV5-1 and TRBJ1-1; D not resolved. The CDR3 loop spans 13 amino acids. CDR1 SGHRS and CDR2 YFSETQ come from the germline V gene. Trimming shortened V by 4 bases and J by 1 base, and 8 bases separated the two germline ends. CDR3 DNA sequence: TGCGCCAGCAGCAACCAGGAGAACACTGAAGCTTTCTTT. Translation gives CASSNQENTEAFF.

This clonotype was found a few times. The V gene is TRBV29-1, the J gene TRBJ1-6, with D tentatively TRBD1 (6 bases). This CDR3 is built from 15 residues. CDR1 and CDR2 from the germline V gene are SQVTM and ANQGSEA. The ends were cut back, 5 bases at V and 5 bases at J, with 16 bases in the middle. CDR3 in DNA: TGCAGCGTTATCAAGGACAGTCAGAATAATTCACCCCTCCACTTT. It yields the protein CSVIKDSQNNSPLHF.

This clonotype was observed a few times. This rearrangement joins TRBV9 to TRBJ2-5; 7 nucleotides align to TRBD2. The J call may be in error: the DNA end matches TRBJ2-1 better. This CDR3 spans 15 amino acids. Germline CDR1 SGDLS, CDR2 YYNGEE. CDR3 nucleotide sequence: TGTGCCAGCAGCGTGGGGGGGAGAGCGGGGCGTGAGCAGTTCTTC. It codes for CASSVGGRAGREQFF.

This clonotype was recorded a few times. CDR3 nucleotide sequence: TGTGCCAGCAGCTCCTGGGGGAGTACCCCTAGCACAGATACGCAGTATTTT. It codes for CASSSWGSTPSTDTQYF. The rearrangement joins TRBV7-9 to TRBJ2-3; D may match TRBD1 or TRBD2 (5 bases each). Germline assignment: CDR1 SEHNR and CDR2 FQNEAQ (reference sequence). The CDR3 consists of 17 residues. V lost 4 bases to trimming and J lost 0 bases, with 17 bases between them.

Only a few counts were recorded for this clonotype. The chain employs TRBV9 and TRBJ2-7; TRBD1 matches at 7 bases. J gave up 7 bases and V 0 bases, and 7 bases lay outside the gene matches. Germline CDR1 is SGDLS and CDR2 is YYNGEE. The CDR3 contains 14 residues. CDR3 loop: CASSVEGQTREQYF. In nucleotides, the CDR3 is TGTGCCAGCAGCGTAGAGGGACAGACGAGAGAGCAGTACTTC.

This clonotype has more than one count but fewer than ten. The chain joins TRBV9 to TRBJ2-1; 10 nucleotides match TRBD2. The CDR3 is 15 amino acids. Germline trimming cut 3 bases from V and 7 bases from J; bases unmatched to any gene: 7. Germline lookup yields CDR1 SGDLS and CDR2 YYNGEE. The CDR3 protein is CASSAGLAVLNEQFF. Written as DNA, the CDR3 is TGTGCCAGCAGCGCTGGACTAGCGGTGCTTAATGAGCAGTTCTTC.

This clonotype was picked up many times. The chain recombines TRBV10-3 with TRBJ2-7; the match to TRBD2 covers 8 bases. The germline V gene encodes CDR1 ENHRY and CDR2 SYGVKD. V was pared by 10 bases and J by 4 bases, with 9 bases of the junction left unmatched. This CDR3 comprises 13 residues. DNA for the CDR3: TGTGCCACGGGGGCGGGGGGACCTTACGAGCAGTACTTC. Translated: CATGAGGPYEQYF.

The V call is TRBV6-2 or TRBV6-3, the J call TRBJ2-1; tentatively, D is TRBD2 (7 bases). Germline CDR1 MNHEY, CDR2 SVGEGT. The CDR3 loop spans 16 amino acids. The ends were cut back, 7 bases at V and 6 bases at J, with 22 bases in the middle. This chain's CDR3 is CASTRPKGGAFNEQFF. The DNA of the CDR3 is TGTGCCAGCACCCGACCTAAAGGGGGGGCGTTCAATGAGCAGTTCTTC.

CDR3 loop: CSVEDRGGTKTQYF. CDR3 sequence (DNA): TGCAGCGTTGAAGATAGGGGGGGAACGAAGACCCAGTACTTC. The J gene is TRBJ2-5, the V gene TRBV29-1; maybe TRBD2 (7 bases). The germline CDR1 and CDR2 sequences are SQVTM and ANQGSEA. Trimming left V 0 bases short and J 6 bases short, with 14 bases between. The CDR3 has 14 amino acids. Based on the CDR3 plus reference TRBV29-1 and TRBJ2-5, the full variable domain is SAVISQKPSRDICQRGTSLTIQCQVDSQVTMMFWYRQQPGQSLTLIATANQGSEATYESGFVIDKFPISRPNLTFSTLTVSNMSPEDSSIYLCSVEDRGGTKTQYFGPGTRLLVL.

The genes are TRBV4-1 and TRBJ2-1; perhaps TRBD1 as D (6 bases). The assigned J gene may be wrong: the sequence end matches TRBJ2-5 better. The germline CDR1 and CDR2 sequences are MGHRA and YSYEKL. The CDR3 length is 15 residues. This chain's CDR3 is CASSQVRGIVETQYF. The CDR3 DNA reads as TGCGCCAGCAGCCAAGTTAGGGGGATCGTTGAGACCCAGTACTTC.

The rearrangement links TRBV29-1 to TRBJ2-2; D ambiguous. CDR3 length equals 13 residues. From germline, CDR1 is SQVTM and CDR2 ANQGSEA. V was pared by 6 bases and J by 0 bases, with 8 bases between. The CDR3 reads CSVLRPNTGELFF. Written as DNA, the CDR3 is TGCAGCGTATTAAGGCCGAACACCGGGGAGCTGTTTTTT.

The chain links TRBV6-5 to TRBJ2-2, with D possibly being TRBD1 (6 bases). V was pared by 0 bases and J by 0 bases, with 14 bases between. CDR1 and CDR2 (germline): MNHEY, SVGAGI. CDR3 length equals 18 residues. The CDR3 nucleotides read TGTGCCAGCAGTTACTCGATGCAGTCAGGGGCGAACACCGGGGAGCTGTTTTTT. Encoded protein: CASSYSMQSGANTGELFF.